The sequence of this TCR beta chain was determined in a study of regulatory T cells in long-lasting Graves disease. Study information: Less than 3 months of antithyroid drugs had been taken by newly diagnosed Graves' patients.

Time point described: newly diagnosed GD, antithyroid drugs for less than 3 months. Isolated PBMC RNA provided the starting material for the TCR library. Germline V gene data show CDR1 as LGHDT and CDR2 as YNNKEL (reference sequence). Trimming shortened V by 8 bases and J by 5 bases, and 18 bases separated the two germline ends. CDR3 length: 14 residues. Both iRepertoire HTBI primers and Arm-PCR of CDR3 regions were used to build the TCR beta libraries. TCRdb analysed the multiplex PCR reads with MiXCR anew, one entry per CDR3 protein. Among 550,000 or so distinct CDR3 sequences, more than 10% were seen once, and the ten largest hold around 10%. This clonotype was recorded many times. The sample was also linked to a second study, of T cells in Graves' hyperthyroidism and ophthalmopathy. That paper adds: The primer set for the first-round RT-PCR of the TCR CDR3 was HTBI. Among thyroid clonotypes expanded above 0.001, most also appeared in blood. By a 13 V-J model, ophthalmopathy was set apart from stable hyperthyroidism.

This material consisted of peripheral blood mononuclear cells (PBMCs), taken at new diagnosis, from a patient treated with antithyroid drugs. The receptor comes from a woman aged 30 to 39 with Graves disease. This chain uses TRBV3-1 with TRBJ1-1; a possible D gene is TRBD1 (6 bases). The CDR3 loop is CASGLGATGTEAFF. The CDR3 DNA sequence: TGTGCCAGCGGCCTGGGGGCCACGGGGACTGAAGCTTTCTTT.